This entry describes one T cell receptor (beta chain). Its antigen remains unidentified. A multiplex PCR was run with 60 Vbeta primers and 13 Jbeta primers. Data came from immunoSEQ multiplex PCR; TCRdb stores just in-frame clones and leaves some out. Its table lists some 130,000 clones. The CDR3 length is 15 residues. In germline, CDR1 is SGHTA, CDR2 FQGTGA. V lost 5 bases to trimming and J lost 1 base, with 12 bases between them. Healthy bone marrow donors made up the donor group. This entry is derived from a study of cytomegalovirus exposure and HLA in healthy donors. Study-wide points: In a later analysis, CMV-associated beta chains were mostly HLA-associated, it appeared. At a 0.05 false discovery rate, a later analysis found approximately 15,000 TCR beta sequences to be associated with HLA alleles. A likely sequencing artifact accounted for one observed cluster of highly shared sequence variants.

The sequence was collected from a woman in her 40s in good health and CMV-seropositive. Sequencing input: PBMCs. V is TRBV7-3 and J is TRBJ2-1; D is perhaps TRBD2 (6 bases). CDR3 sequence: CASSPSGLSYNEQFF. The CDR3 region has the DNA TGTGCCAGCAGCCCATCGGGACTTTCCTACAATGAGCAGTTCTTC.